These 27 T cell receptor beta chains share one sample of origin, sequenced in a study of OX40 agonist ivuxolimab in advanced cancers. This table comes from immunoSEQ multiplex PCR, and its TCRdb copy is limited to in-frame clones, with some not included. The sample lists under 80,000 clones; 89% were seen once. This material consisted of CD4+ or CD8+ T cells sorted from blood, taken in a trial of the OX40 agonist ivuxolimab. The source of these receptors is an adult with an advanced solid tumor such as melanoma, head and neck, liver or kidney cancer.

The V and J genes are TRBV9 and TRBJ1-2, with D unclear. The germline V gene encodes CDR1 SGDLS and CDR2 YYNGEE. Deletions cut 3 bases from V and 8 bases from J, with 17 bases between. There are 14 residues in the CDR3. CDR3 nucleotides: TGTGCCAGCAGCGAAAGCCAGCCTTTTGGCGGCTACACCTTC. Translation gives CASSESQPFGGYTF.

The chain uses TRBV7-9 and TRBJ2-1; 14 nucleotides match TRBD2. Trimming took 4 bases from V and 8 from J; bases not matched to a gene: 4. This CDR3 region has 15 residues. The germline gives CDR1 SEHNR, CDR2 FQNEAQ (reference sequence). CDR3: CASSSGTSGSDEQFF. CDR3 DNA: TGTGCCAGCAGCTCCGGGACTAGCGGGAGTGATGAGCAGTTCTTC.

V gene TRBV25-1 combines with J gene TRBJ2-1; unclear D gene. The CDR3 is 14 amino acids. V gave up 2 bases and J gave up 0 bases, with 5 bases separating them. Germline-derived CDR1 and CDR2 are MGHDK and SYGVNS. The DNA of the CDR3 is TGTGCCAGCAGTGAACTAGACTCCTACAATGAGCAGTTCTTC. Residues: CASSELDSYNEQFF.

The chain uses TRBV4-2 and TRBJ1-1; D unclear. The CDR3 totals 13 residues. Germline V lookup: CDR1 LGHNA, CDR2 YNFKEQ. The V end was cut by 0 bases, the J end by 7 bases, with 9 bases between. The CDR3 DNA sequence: TGTGCCAGCAGCCAAGATTCCGGCGATGAAGCTTTCTTT. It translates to CASSQDSGDEAFF.

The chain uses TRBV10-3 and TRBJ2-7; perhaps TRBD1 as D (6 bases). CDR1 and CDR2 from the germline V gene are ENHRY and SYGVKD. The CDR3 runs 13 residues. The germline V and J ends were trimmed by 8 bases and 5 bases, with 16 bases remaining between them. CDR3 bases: TGTGCCATCGGAACAGGGATGTGGGACGAGCAGTACTTC. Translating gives CAIGTGMWDEQYF.

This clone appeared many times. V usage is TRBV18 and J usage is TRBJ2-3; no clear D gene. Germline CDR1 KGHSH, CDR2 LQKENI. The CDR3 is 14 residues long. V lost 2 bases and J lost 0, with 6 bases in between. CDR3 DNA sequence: TGTGCCAGCTCACCAAGTGTTAGCACAGATACGCAGTATTTT. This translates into CASSPSVSTDTQYF.

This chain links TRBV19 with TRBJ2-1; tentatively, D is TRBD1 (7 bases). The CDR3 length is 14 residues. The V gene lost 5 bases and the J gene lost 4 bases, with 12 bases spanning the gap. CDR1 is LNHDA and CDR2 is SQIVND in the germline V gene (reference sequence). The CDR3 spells CASSPRGEYNEQFF. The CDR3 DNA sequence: TGTGCCAGTAGTCCCAGGGGGGAATACAATGAGCAGTTCTTC.

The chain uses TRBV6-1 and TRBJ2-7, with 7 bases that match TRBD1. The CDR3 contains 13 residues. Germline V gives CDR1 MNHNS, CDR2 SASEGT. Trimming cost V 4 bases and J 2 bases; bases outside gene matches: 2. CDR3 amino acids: CASSAGTAYEQYF. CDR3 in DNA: TGTGCCAGCAGTGCTGGGACAGCCTACGAGCAGTACTTC.

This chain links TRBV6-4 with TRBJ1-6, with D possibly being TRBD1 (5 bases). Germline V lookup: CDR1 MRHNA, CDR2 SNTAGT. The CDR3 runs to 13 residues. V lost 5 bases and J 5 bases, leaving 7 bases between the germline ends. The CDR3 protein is CASSQGDNSPLHF. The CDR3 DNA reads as TGTGCCAGCAGTCAGGGCGATAATTCACCCCTCCACTTT.

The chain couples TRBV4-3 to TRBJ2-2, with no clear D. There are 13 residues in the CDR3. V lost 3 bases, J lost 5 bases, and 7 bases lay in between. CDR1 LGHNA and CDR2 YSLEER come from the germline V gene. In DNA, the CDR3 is TGCGCCAGCAGCCACCCCCTGACCGGGGAGCTGTTTTTT. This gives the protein CASSHPLTGELFF.

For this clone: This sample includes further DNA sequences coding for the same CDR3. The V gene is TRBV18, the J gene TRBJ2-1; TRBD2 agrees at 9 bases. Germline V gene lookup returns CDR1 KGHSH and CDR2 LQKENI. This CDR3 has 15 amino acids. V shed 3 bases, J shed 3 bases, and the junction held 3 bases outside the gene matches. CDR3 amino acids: CASSPGAGGYNEQFF. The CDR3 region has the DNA TGTGCCAGCTCACCGGGAGCGGGAGGCTACAATGAGCAGTTCTTC.

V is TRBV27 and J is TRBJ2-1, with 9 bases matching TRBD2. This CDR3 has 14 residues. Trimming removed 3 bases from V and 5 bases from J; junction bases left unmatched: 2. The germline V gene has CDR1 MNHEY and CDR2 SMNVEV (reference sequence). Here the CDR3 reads CASSLASGDNEQFF. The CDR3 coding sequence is TGTGCCAGCAGTTTGGCTAGCGGGGACAATGAGCAGTTCTTC.

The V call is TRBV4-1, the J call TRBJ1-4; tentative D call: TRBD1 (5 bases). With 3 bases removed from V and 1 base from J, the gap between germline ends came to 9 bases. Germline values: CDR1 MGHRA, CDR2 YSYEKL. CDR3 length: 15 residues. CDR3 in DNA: TGCGCCAGCAGCCATATGGGACTAACTAATGAAAAACTGTTTTTT. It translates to CASSHMGLTNEKLFF.

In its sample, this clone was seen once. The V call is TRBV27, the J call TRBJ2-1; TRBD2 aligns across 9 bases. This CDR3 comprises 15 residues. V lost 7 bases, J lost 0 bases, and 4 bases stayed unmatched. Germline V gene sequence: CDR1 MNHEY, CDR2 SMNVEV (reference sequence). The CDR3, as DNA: TGTGCCAGCAAGCTAGCGGGGCTCTCCTACAATGAGCAGTTCTTC. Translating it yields CASKLAGLSYNEQFF.

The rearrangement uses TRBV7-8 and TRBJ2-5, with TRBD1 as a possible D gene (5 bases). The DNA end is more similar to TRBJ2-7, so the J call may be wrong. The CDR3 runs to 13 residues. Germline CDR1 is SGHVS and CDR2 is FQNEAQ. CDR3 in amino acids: CASSVVGHDEQYF. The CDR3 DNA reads TGTGCCAGCAGCGTTGTGGGGCATGACGAGCAGTACTTC.

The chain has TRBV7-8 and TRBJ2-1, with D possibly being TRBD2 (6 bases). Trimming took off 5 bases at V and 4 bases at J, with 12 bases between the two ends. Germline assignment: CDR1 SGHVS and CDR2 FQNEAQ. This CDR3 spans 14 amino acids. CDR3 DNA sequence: TGTGCCAGCAGCGGGGGGTCGGGTTACAATGAGCAGTTCTTC. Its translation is CASSGGSGYNEQFF.

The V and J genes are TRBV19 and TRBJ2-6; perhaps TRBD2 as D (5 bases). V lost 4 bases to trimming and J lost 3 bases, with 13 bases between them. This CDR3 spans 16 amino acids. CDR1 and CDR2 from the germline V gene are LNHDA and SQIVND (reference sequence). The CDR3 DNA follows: TGTGCCAGTAGTAGTCCGGTCCGGGATGGGGCCAACGTCCTGACTTTC. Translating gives CASSSPVRDGANVLTF.

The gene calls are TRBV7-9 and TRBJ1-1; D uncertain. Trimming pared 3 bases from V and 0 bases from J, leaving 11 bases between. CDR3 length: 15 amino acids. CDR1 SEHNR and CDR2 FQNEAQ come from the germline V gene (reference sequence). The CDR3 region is CASSFYPKLNTEAFF. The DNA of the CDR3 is TGTGCCAGCAGCTTTTACCCGAAATTGAACACTGAAGCTTTCTTT.

CDR3 coding DNA: TGTGCCAGCTCACCACCAGAACCGAAAGAGACCCAGTACTTC. Amino acids: CASSPPEPKETQYF. The J gene is TRBJ2-5, the V gene TRBV18; unclear D gene. The CDR3 length is 14 residues. Germline V gives CDR1 KGHSH, CDR2 LQKENI. Between the trimmed V and J ends, which lost 0 bases and 3 bases, there was a span of 8 bases.

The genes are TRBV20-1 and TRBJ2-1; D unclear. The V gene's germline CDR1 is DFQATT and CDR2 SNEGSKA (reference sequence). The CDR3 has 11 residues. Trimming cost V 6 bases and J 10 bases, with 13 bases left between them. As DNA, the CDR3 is TGCAGTGCGGAACCCCGCTTGGAGCAGTTCTTC. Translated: CSAEPRLEQFF.

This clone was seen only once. CDR3 region: CASSSVPYEQYF. Here the CDR3 DNA reads TGTGCCAGCAGCTCAGTGCCCTACGAGCAGTACTTC. The chain carries TRBV13 and TRBJ2-7; no firm D call. With 4 bases removed from V and 2 bases from J, the gap between germline ends came to 6 bases. Germline CDR1 and CDR2: PRHDT and FYEKMQ (reference sequence). This CDR3 has 12 residues.

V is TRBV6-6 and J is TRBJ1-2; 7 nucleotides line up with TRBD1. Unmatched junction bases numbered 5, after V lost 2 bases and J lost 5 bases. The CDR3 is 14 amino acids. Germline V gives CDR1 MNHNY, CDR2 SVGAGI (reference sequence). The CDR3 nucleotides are TGTGCCAGCAGTTACGGTGACAGGGAATATGGCTACACCTTC. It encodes CASSYGDREYGYTF.

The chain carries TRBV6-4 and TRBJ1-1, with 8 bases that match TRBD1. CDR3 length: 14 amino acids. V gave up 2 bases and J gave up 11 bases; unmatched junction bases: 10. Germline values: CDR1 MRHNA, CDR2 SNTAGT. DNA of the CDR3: TGTGCCAGCAGTGACCAGGGGACAGGAAAGGGGGCTTTCTTT. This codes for CASSDQGTGKGAFF.

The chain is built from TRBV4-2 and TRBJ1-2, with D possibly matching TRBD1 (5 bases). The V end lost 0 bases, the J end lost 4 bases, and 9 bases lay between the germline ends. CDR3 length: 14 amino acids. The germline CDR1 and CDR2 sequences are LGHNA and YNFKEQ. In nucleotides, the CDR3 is TGTGCCAGCAGCCAAGATTCAGGGCTCTATGGCTACACCTTC. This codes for CASSQDSGLYGYTF.

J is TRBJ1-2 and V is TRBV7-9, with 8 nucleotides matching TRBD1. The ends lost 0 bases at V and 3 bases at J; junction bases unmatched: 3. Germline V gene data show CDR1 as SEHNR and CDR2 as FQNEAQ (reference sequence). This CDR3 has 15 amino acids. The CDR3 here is CASSLAQGADYGYTF. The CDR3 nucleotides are TGTGCCAGCAGCTTAGCTCAGGGGGCGGACTATGGCTACACCTTC.

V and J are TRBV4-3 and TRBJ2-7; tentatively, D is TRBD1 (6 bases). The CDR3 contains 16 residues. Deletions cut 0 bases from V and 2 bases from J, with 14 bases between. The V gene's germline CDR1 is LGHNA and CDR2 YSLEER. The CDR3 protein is CASSQDRTVGAYEQYF. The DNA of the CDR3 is TGCGCCAGCAGCCAAGATCGGACAGTAGGGGCCTACGAGCAGTACTTC.

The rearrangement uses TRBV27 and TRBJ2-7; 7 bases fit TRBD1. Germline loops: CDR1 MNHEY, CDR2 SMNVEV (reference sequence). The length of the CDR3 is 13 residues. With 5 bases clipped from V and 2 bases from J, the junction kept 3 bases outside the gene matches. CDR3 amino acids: CASSATGTYEQYF. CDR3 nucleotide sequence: TGTGCCAGCAGTGCGACAGGGACCTACGAGCAGTACTTC.